These T cell receptor beta chains were read from a single sample in a study of cytomegalovirus exposure and HLA in healthy donors. The repertoire was sequenced with immunoSEQ multiplex PCR; TCRdb's copy has only in-frame clones and lacks some. The data show fewer than 200,000 clones, with roughly 80% seen just once and 3.5% to 5.5% held by the top ten. Source material: PBMCs. These receptors originate from a man in his forties in good health and CMV-seronegative. Both conserved end residues are part of each CDR3. Fields, in order: V gene, D gene, J gene, clone size, CDR3 DNA, CDR3 protein. D genes are given only for firm matches. The size of a clone is reported for some rows only, either as once, few or many, or as a class for expanded clones.

v_call: TRBV7-7; d_call: -; j_call: TRBJ2-5; clone_size: -; cdr3_nt: TGTGCTAGCAGCCCCTTGCCCAGGGGGAGGCGGGAGACCCAGTACTTC; cdr3_aa: CASSPLPRGRRETQYF
v_call: TRBV23-1; d_call: -; j_call: TRBJ2-5; clone_size: -; cdr3_nt: TGCGCCAGCAGTCCCGGGCCCGGGGTTGAGGAGACCCAGTACTTC; cdr3_aa: CASSPGPGVEETQYF
v_call: TRBV29-1; d_call: -; j_call: TRBJ1-1; clone_size: -; cdr3_nt: TGCAGCGGCGCGGGGGAAGGGACCCCCACTGAAGCTTTCTTT; cdr3_aa: CSGAGEGTPTEAFF
v_call: TRBV27; d_call: TRBD2; j_call: TRBJ2-5; clone_size: -; cdr3_nt: TGTGCCAGCGCAGCGGGGGGGCTGGAAGAGACCCAGTACTTC; cdr3_aa: CASAAGGLEETQYF
v_call: TRBV15; d_call: -; j_call: TRBJ1-4; clone_size: -; cdr3_nt: TGTGCCACCAGCAGAGATCTAGGGGCCCTGAATGAAAAACTGTTTTTT; cdr3_aa: CATSRDLGALNEKLFF
v_call: TRBV2; d_call: TRBD2; j_call: TRBJ2-5; clone_size: -; cdr3_nt: TGTGCCAGAACATCGGAAGGCGGGGGGGACGAAGAGACCCAGTACTTC; cdr3_aa: CARTSEGGGDEETQYF
v_call: TRBV5-4; d_call: -; j_call: TRBJ1-2; clone_size: -; cdr3_nt: TGTGCCAGCAGCGGGGAGAGGGTCTTATATGGCTACACCTTC; cdr3_aa: CASSGERVLYGYTF
v_call: TRBV4-1; d_call: -; j_call: TRBJ2-7; clone_size: few; cdr3_nt: TGCGCCAGCAGCCAAGAAGGGGGGGAGGGTGAGCAGTACTTC; cdr3_aa: CASSQEGGEGEQYF
v_call: TRBV5-1; d_call: -; j_call: TRBJ1-2; clone_size: -; cdr3_nt: TGCGCCAGCACCCTTTCAGGGGAGTTAGGCCATGGCTACACCTTC; cdr3_aa: CASTLSGELGHGYTF
v_call: TRBV6-6; d_call: -; j_call: TRBJ1-1; clone_size: -; cdr3_nt: TGTGCCAGCCACAGACAGGATAACATGAACACTGAAGCTTTCTTT; cdr3_aa: CASHRQDNMNTEAFF
v_call: TRBV5-1; d_call: -; j_call: TRBJ2-7; clone_size: -; cdr3_nt: TGCGCCAGCAGCTTCGGGGGAGGGGGGATTAGGGAGCAGTACTTC; cdr3_aa: CASSFGGGGIREQYF
v_call: TRBV28; d_call: TRBD1; j_call: TRBJ2-7; clone_size: -; cdr3_nt: TGTGCCAGCAGGGGATCAGGACAGGGACGCGAGCAGTACTTC; cdr3_aa: CASRGSGQGREQYF
v_call: TRBV11-3; d_call: TRBD1; j_call: TRBJ2-3; clone_size: once; cdr3_nt: TGTGCCAGCAGCTTAGGGGACAGGGTGAGCACAGATACGCAGTATTTT; cdr3_aa: CASSLGDRVSTDTQYF
v_call: TRBV5-6; d_call: TRBD2; j_call: TRBJ2-5; clone_size: once; cdr3_nt: TGTGCCAGCAGCCTAGGGACTAGCTTGGGGGCGACCCAGTACTTC; cdr3_aa: CASSLGTSLGATQYF
v_call: TRBV30; d_call: TRBD1; j_call: TRBJ1-3; clone_size: -; cdr3_nt: TGTGCCTTTAGGGGGCAGGGAAACACCATATATTTT; cdr3_aa: CAFRGQGNTIYF
v_call: TRBV6-6; d_call: TRBD1; j_call: TRBJ1-5; clone_size: -; cdr3_nt: TGTGCCAGCAGTCCAAGACAGGGGAGTCAGCCCCAGCATTTT; cdr3_aa: CASSPRQGSQPQHF
v_call: TRBV19; d_call: -; j_call: TRBJ2-7; clone_size: -; cdr3_nt: TGTGCCAGTAGTATTTGGGGGGCCTACGAGCAGTACTTC; cdr3_aa: CASSIWGAYEQYF
v_call: TRBV5-6; d_call: -; j_call: TRBJ2-3; clone_size: once; cdr3_nt: TGTGCCAGCAGCGGCGACAGGACGGTCACAGATACGCAGTATTTT; cdr3_aa: CASSGDRTVTDTQYF
v_call: TRBV7-9; d_call: TRBD2; j_call: TRBJ2-7; clone_size: -; cdr3_nt: TGTGCCAGCAGCTTAGGACTAGCGGGGACCTACGAGCAGTACTTC; cdr3_aa: CASSLGLAGTYEQYF
v_call: TRBV14; d_call: -; j_call: TRBJ2-1; clone_size: -; cdr3_nt: TGTGCCAGCAGCCAACCCGGGACTCTCTACAATGAGCAGTTCTTC; cdr3_aa: CASSQPGTLYNEQFF
v_call: TRBV19; d_call: -; j_call: TRBJ1-5; clone_size: -; cdr3_nt: TGTGCCCGATTAGGACAGTTAATTGATTATAGCAATCAGCCCCAGCATTTT; cdr3_aa: CARLGQLIDYSNQPQHF
v_call: TRBV27; d_call: -; j_call: TRBJ1-4; clone_size: -; cdr3_nt: TGTGCCAGCAGTTCCCAACAGGGTCGAGAAAAACTGTTTTTT; cdr3_aa: CASSSQQGREKLFF
v_call: TRBV7-3; d_call: -; j_call: TRBJ2-7; clone_size: -; cdr3_nt: TGTGCCAGCAGCCTAGGACCAATGGAGGAGTTGGAGTTC; cdr3_aa: CASSLGPMEELEF
v_call: TRBV30; d_call: -; j_call: TRBJ1-1; clone_size: -; cdr3_nt: TGTGCCTGGAGTGTAGGTGCGGGGAACACTGAAGCTTTCTTT; cdr3_aa: CAWSVGAGNTEAFF
v_call: TRBV29-1; d_call: TRBD2; j_call: TRBJ2-3; clone_size: -; cdr3_nt: TGCAGCGTTAGGCGGGGGGGCATGGATACGCAGTATTTT; cdr3_aa: CSVRRGGMDTQYF
v_call: TRBV25-1; d_call: -; j_call: TRBJ2-2; clone_size: -; cdr3_nt: TGTGCCAGCAGACCGGGACTCTCCACCGGGGAGCTGTTTTTT; cdr3_aa: CASRPGLSTGELFF
v_call: TRBV5-1; d_call: TRBD1; j_call: TRBJ2-7; clone_size: -; cdr3_nt: TGCGCCAGCAGCTTGTATGGGACAGGTATCAGGGAGCAGTACTTC; cdr3_aa: CASSLYGTGIREQYF
v_call: TRBV28; d_call: TRBD1; j_call: TRBJ1-2; clone_size: -; cdr3_nt: TGTGCCAGCAGCCTCAGACGGACAGGGGCACGCGGCTACACCTTC; cdr3_aa: CASSLRRTGARGYTF
v_call: TRBV19; d_call: TRBD1; j_call: TRBJ1-6; clone_size: few; cdr3_nt: TGTGCCAGTACCGGGGGACAGTATAATTCACCCCTCCACTTT; cdr3_aa: CASTGGQYNSPLHF
v_call: TRBV10-3; d_call: TRBD2; j_call: TRBJ2-7; clone_size: -; cdr3_nt: TGTGCCATCAGTGAGTCTTCCGGGGAGGGAGTATCCTACGAGCAGTACTTC; cdr3_aa: CAISESSGEGVSYEQYF
v_call: TRBV5-1; d_call: -; j_call: TRBJ2-3; clone_size: -; cdr3_nt: TGCGCCAGCAGCTCCGGGTTGTTCCCAGATACGCAGTATTTT; cdr3_aa: CASSSGLFPDTQYF
v_call: TRBV5-1; d_call: TRBD1; j_call: TRBJ2-5; clone_size: -; cdr3_nt: TGCGCCAGCAGGCCTGACAGGGGTCAGACCCAGTACTTC; cdr3_aa: CASRPDRGQTQYF
v_call: TRBV19; d_call: TRBD1; j_call: TRBJ1-1; clone_size: -; cdr3_nt: TGTGCCAGTTCTATCCGGGACAGGGGGCCGGGGGGTACTGAAGCTTTCTTT; cdr3_aa: CASSIRDRGPGGTEAFF
v_call: TRBV7-9; d_call: -; j_call: TRBJ2-1; clone_size: -; cdr3_nt: TGTGCCAGCCTCAGGTCGGTGGGTGAGCAGTTCTTC; cdr3_aa: CASLRSVGEQFF